These 30 T cell receptor beta chains were sequenced from one sample in a study of liver allograft versus peripheral blood T cells. Study-level information: Repertoires from peripheral blood of liver transplant recipients were compared with those inside their transplanted livers.

One entry per CDR3 protein, called by TCRdb with MiXCR from the reads. Altogether approximately 6,800 distinct CDR3 sequences are present, roughly a sixth being singletons, with the ten largest covering around 3.1%. The source of these receptors is a human patient who had a liver transplant. Some of the T cells might come from the graft donor.

In its sample, this clonotype is medium-sized (0.01 to 0.1%). This chain uses TRBV6-6 with TRBJ1-1; D is unclear. Trimming took 2 bases from V and 6 from J, leaving 13 bases between them. CDR3 length equals 14 residues. The V gene's germline CDR1 is MNHNY and CDR2 SVGAGI (reference sequence). DNA of the CDR3: TGTGCCAGCAGTTACACGGGGAAGTGGTCTGAAGCTTTCTTT. It specifies CASSYTGKWSEAFF.

The V and J genes are TRBV11-2 and TRBJ2-1, with a possible D match to TRBD2 (6 bases). CDR1 is SGHAT and CDR2 is FQNNGV in the germline V gene. V was pared by 2 bases and J by 8 bases, with 13 bases between. The CDR3 length is 14 residues. The CDR3 nucleotides are TGTGCCAGCAGCTTAATCGGGAGTGTCGATGAGCAGTTCTTC. This gives the protein CASSLIGSVDEQFF.

This clonotype is termed medium-sized. The chain uses TRBV6-2 or TRBV6-3 and TRBJ2-3; the match to TRBD2 covers 9 bases. CDR1 is MNHEY and CDR2 is SVGEGT in the germline V gene. V shed 11 bases, J shed 4 bases, and the junction held 13 bases outside the gene matches. The CDR3 spans 15 residues. CDR3 in DNA: TGTGCCGCACAGCTCGGGACTAGCCCCCCAGATACGCAGTATTTT. Translating it yields CAAQLGTSPPDTQYF.

The chain couples TRBV20-1 to TRBJ1-1; D gene unclear. Germline lookup yields CDR1 DFQATT and CDR2 SNEGSKA (reference sequence). The V end lost 6 bases, the J end lost 0 bases, and 11 bases lay between the germline ends. The CDR3 consists of 13 residues. The DNA for the CDR3 is TGCAGTGCCGCGCCCCAGTTGAACACTGAAGCTTTCTTT. Its protein product is CSAAPQLNTEAFF.

By share, this clonotype counts as medium-sized. The rearrangement uses TRBV5-4 and TRBJ2-7; the D call may be TRBD1 or TRBD2 (6 bases each). Trimming stripped 4 bases from V and 1 base from J, with 15 bases between. The CDR3 is 15 residues long. Germline V CDR1 and CDR2: SGHNT, YYREEE (reference sequence). CDR3 loop: CASSTSGDKSYEQYF. CDR3 sequence (DNA): TGTGCCAGCAGCACGTCGGGGGACAAGTCCTACGAGCAGTACTTC.

Turning to this clonotype: A much more abundant neighbour one base away suggests this may be a read error. The chain joins TRBV6-6 to TRBJ1-4, with D maybe TRBD1 (6 bases). CDR3 length equals 12 residues. Germline V gene sequence: CDR1 MNHNY, CDR2 SVGAGI (reference sequence). The CDR3 is CVSRATGSQLFF. In DNA form, the CDR3 reads TGTGTCAGCAGGGCAACAGGGAGTCAACTGTTTTTT.

This clonotype is categorized as medium-sized (0.01 to 0.1%). The CDR3 DNA sequence: TGTGCCAGTACTGCGGGGGGCTGGGGAGAGACCCAGTACTTC. It translates to CASTAGGWGETQYF. The V call is TRBV19, the J call TRBJ2-5; 8 bases are a match to TRBD2. Per germline, CDR1 LNHDA and CDR2 SQIVND (reference sequence). V was pared by 7 bases and J by 4 bases, with 8 bases of the junction left unmatched. The CDR3 runs to 14 residues.

This clonotype turned up a few times. The DNA of the CDR3 is TGTGCCAGCACGACAAGCATGAACACTGAAGCTTTCTTT. Translating gives CASTTSMNTEAFF. V gene TRBV12-3 or TRBV12-4 combines with J gene TRBJ1-1; D remains unclear. Deletions cut 7 bases from V and 0 bases from J, with 9 bases between. CDR3 length: 13 residues.

This clonotype has at least ten counts. The rearrangement joins TRBV6-5 to TRBJ1-3, with D hard to call. The CDR3 loop spans 14 amino acids. Trimming pared 8 bases from V and 0 bases from J, leaving 11 bases between. Germline lookup yields CDR1 MNHEY and CDR2 SVGAGI. CDR3 sequence (DNA): TGTGCCAGCGCGGTTACCTTCTCTGGAAACACCATATATTTT. Protein sequence: CASAVTFSGNTIYF.

By sample share, this clonotype is medium-sized. The chain recombines TRBV6-5 with TRBJ1-2; 8 bases match TRBD1. With V trimmed by 3 bases and J by 4 bases, 4 bases remained unmatched. Germline V lookup: CDR1 MNHEY, CDR2 SVGAGI. This CDR3 has 14 residues. CDR3 sequence (DNA): TGTGCCAGCAGTTATACAGGGGGGGCCTATGGCTACACCTTC. This gives the protein CASSYTGGAYGYTF.

This clonotype has a handful of counts. The chain employs TRBV6-5 and TRBJ1-6; 9 positions agree with TRBD1. Trimming removed 4 bases from V and 8 bases from J; junction bases left unmatched: 6. The CDR3 is 15 amino acids. In germline, CDR1 is MNHEY, CDR2 SVGAGI. This CDR3 reads CASSFATGGDSPLHF. As DNA, the CDR3 is TGTGCCAGCAGTTTTGCGACAGGGGGGGATTCACCCCTCCACTTT.

By share of the sample, this clonotype is medium-sized. V is TRBV30 and J is TRBJ1-4; D might be TRBD1 (5 bases). Per the germline V gene, CDR1 is GTSNPN and CDR2 is SVGIG (reference sequence). CDR3 size: 15 residues. The V and J ends lost 3 bases and 7 bases respectively, with 18 bases between them. CDR3 protein: CAWSPKVGVGEKLFF. CDR3 sequence (DNA): TGTGCCTGGAGCCCAAAAGTGGGGGTGGGTGAAAAACTGTTTTTT.

With respect to this clonotype: With a much larger clone just one base away, this may be a read error. The rearrangement links TRBV19 to TRBJ1-2; 7 bases line up with TRBD1. Germline loops: CDR1 LNHDA, CDR2 SQIVND (reference sequence). This CDR3 region has 13 residues. Germline trimming cut 11 bases from V and 8 bases from J; bases unmatched to any gene: 14. The CDR3 loop is CAGKIAGGSGYTF. CDR3 in DNA: TGTGCCGGTAAGATAGCAGGGGGGAGCGGCTACACCTTC. The full variable domain, with the rest looked up from reference TRBV19 and TRBJ1-2, is DGGITQSPKYLFRKEGQNVTLSCEQNLNHDAMYWYRQDPGQGLRLIYYSQIVNDFQKGDIAEGYSVSREKKESFPLTVTSAQKNPTAFYLCAGKIAGGSGYTFGSGTRLTVV.

The chain uses TRBV6-6 and TRBJ2-5, with D tentatively TRBD1 or TRBD2 (7 bases each). The CDR3 is made up of 14 amino acids. Germline CDR1 is MNHNY and CDR2 is SVGAGI (reference sequence). The CDR3 DNA is TGTGCAGCAGGGGGGGTGGGGGCACAAGAGACCCAGTACTTC. It translates to CAAGGVGAQETQYF.

By its share, this clonotype is medium-sized. The J gene is TRBJ2-2, the V gene TRBV27; 8 bases align to TRBD2. CDR3 length equals 19 residues. Losses at the gene ends were 5 bases for V and 4 bases for J; bases not matched to a gene: 18. Germline CDR1 is MNHEY and CDR2 is SMNVEV (reference sequence). In nucleotides, the CDR3 is TGTGCCAGCAGTCCAACCGGGACTAGAGTGGGTCTGGGCACCGGGGAGCTGTTTTTT. Encoded protein: CASSPTGTRVGLGTGELFF.

In its sample, this clonotype was seen a few times. This chain links TRBV28 with TRBJ2-5, with D possibly being TRBD2 (6 bases). CDR3 length: 13 amino acids. Germline V CDR1 and CDR2: MDHEN, SYDVKM. Between the trimmed V and J ends, which lost 3 bases and 2 bases, there was a span of 7 bases. The DNA for the CDR3 is TGTGCCAGCAGTTTGGACTATCAAGAGACCCAGTACTTC. It translates to CASSLDYQETQYF.

This clonotype has a handful of counts. The CDR3 bases are TGTGCCAGCAGCCCTCCCGGGACAGGGCGGGTGTCACCCCTCCACTTT. Its protein is CASSPPGTGRVSPLHF. The chain combines TRBV7-9 with TRBJ1-6; 9 nucleotides agree with TRBD1. The V and J ends lost 5 bases and 10 bases, in that order; junction bases with no gene match: 12. This CDR3 region has 16 residues. Germline CDR1 is SEHNR and CDR2 is FQNEAQ (reference sequence).

By share, this clonotype ranks as medium-sized (0.01 to 0.1%). The gene calls are TRBV28 and TRBJ1-5; possible D gene TRBD1, 6 bases. There are 14 residues in the CDR3. V lost 6 bases, J lost 7 bases, and 16 bases lay in between. Germline V gene lookup returns CDR1 MDHEN and CDR2 SYDVKM. The CDR3 is CASRTDRSIQPQHF. CDR3 bases: TGTGCCAGCAGAACCGACAGGAGTATACAGCCCCAGCATTTT.

The rearrangement links TRBV20-1 to TRBJ2-7; D gene unclear. There are 14 residues in the CDR3. Per germline, CDR1 DFQATT and CDR2 SNEGSKA (reference sequence). The V gene lost 0 bases and the J gene lost 3 bases, with 12 bases spanning the gap. The CDR3 loop reads CSARDSRNYYEQYF. CDR3 in DNA: TGCAGTGCTAGAGATTCCCGGAACTACTACGAGCAGTACTTC.

The chain joins TRBV20-1 to TRBJ1-1; no clear D. The CDR3 sequence is 15 residues long. Between the trimmed V and J ends, which lost 3 bases and 1 base, there was a span of 15 bases. CDR1 is DFQATT and CDR2 is SNEGSKA in the germline V gene (reference sequence). DNA for the CDR3: TGCAGTGCTAGGTTTGAGTGGGTGAAGAACACTGAAGCTTTCTTT. Amino acids: CSARFEWVKNTEAFF.

This clonotype is classed as medium-sized (0.01 to 0.1%). The chain carries TRBV19 and TRBJ1-2; no firm D call. With 5 bases removed from V and 6 bases from J, the gap between germline ends came to 10 bases. The CDR3 sequence is 12 residues long. Looked up from germline, CDR1 is LNHDA and CDR2 is SQIVND (reference sequence). CDR3 sequence: CASSSSINGYTF. The CDR3 DNA sequence: TGTGCCAGTAGTTCCTCAATCAATGGCTACACCTTC.

V is TRBV13 and J is TRBJ1-6, with D tentatively TRBD1 (5 bases). Germline V gives CDR1 PRHDT, CDR2 FYEKMQ (reference sequence). V was cut by 5 bases and J by 7 bases, with 18 bases left in between. The CDR3 is 16 amino acids. In nucleotides, the CDR3 is TGTGCCAGCAGCCTCAGGGCTGGGTCGGGGAATTCACCCCTCCACTTT. Its protein is CASSLRAGSGNSPLHF.

In this sample, this clonotype is medium-sized. The genes are TRBV29-1 and TRBJ2-3; 7 positions match TRBD1. Trimming removed 5 bases from V and 3 bases from J; junction bases left unmatched: 5. Germline CDR1 reads SQVTM; CDR2 reads ANQGSEA. The length of the CDR3 is 13 residues. The CDR3 reads CSVRQGVTDTQYF. CDR3 in DNA: TGCAGCGTTAGGCAGGGGGTAACAGATACGCAGTATTTT.

A note on this clonotype: This sequence may be a read error, since a much larger clone differs from it by one base. V and J are TRBV7-9 and TRBJ2-7; 7 bases match TRBD2. This CDR3 is built from 16 residues. Looked up from germline, CDR1 is SEHNR and CDR2 is FQNEAQ (reference sequence). V trimming: 1 base; J trimming: 6 bases; junction bases outside the gene matches: 12. The CDR3 sequence: CASSLGGGLTAFEQYF. In nucleotides, the CDR3 is TGTGCCAGCAGCTTAGGGGGAGGGCTCACGGCCTTCGAGCAGTACTTC.

The chain carries TRBV7-9 and TRBJ1-4, with D possibly being TRBD1 (6 bases). Germline V gene lookup returns CDR1 SEHNR and CDR2 FQNEAQ (reference sequence). The germline V and J ends were trimmed by 1 base and 4 bases, with 10 bases remaining between them. This CDR3 contains 15 residues. DNA of the CDR3: TGTGCCAGCAGCTTAGTGGCCAGGGGTAATGAAAAACTGTTTTTT. This gives the protein CASSLVARGNEKLFF.

In its sample, this clonotype is medium-sized (0.01 to 0.1%). This rearrangement joins TRBV6-5 to TRBJ1-6; possible D gene TRBD1, 5 bases. This CDR3 is 14 amino acids long. V was pared by 7 bases and J by 8 bases, with 15 bases between. In germline, CDR1 is MNHEY, CDR2 SVGAGI. The CDR3 loop is CASNRGVGDSPLHF. The CDR3, as DNA: TGTGCCAGCAATAGGGGCGTAGGGGATTCACCCCTCCACTTT.

By frequency in the sample, this clonotype is medium-sized (0.01 to 0.1%). The chain carries TRBV11-2 and TRBJ1-2; D is uncertain. The length of the CDR3 is 17 residues. CDR1 and CDR2 from the germline V gene are SGHAT and FQNNGV. V lost 2 bases, J lost 0 bases, and 16 bases lay in between. The CDR3 coding sequence is TGTGCCAGCAGCTTAAGCACGGACCGGCTAGCTAACTATGGCTACACCTTC. Translation gives CASSLSTDRLANYGYTF. The complete variable domain, with remaining parts taken from reference TRBV11-2 and TRBJ1-2, reads EAGVAQSPRYKIIEKRQSVAFWCNPISGHATLYWYQQILGQGPKLLIQFQNNGVVDDSQLPKDRFSAERLKGVDSTLKIQPAKLEDSAVYLCASSLSTDRLANYGYTFGSGTRLTVV.

V gene TRBV7-9 combines with J gene TRBJ1-4; 10 bases map to TRBD1. The length of the CDR3 is 18 residues. Germline loops: CDR1 SEHNR, CDR2 FQNEAQ (reference sequence). The junction had 12 bases not matched to a gene; V was cut back by 1 base and J by 7 bases. The CDR3 sequence is CASSLEAGQGNAPEKLFF. DNA for the CDR3: TGTGCCAGCAGCTTAGAAGCGGGACAGGGGAATGCCCCTGAAAAACTGTTTTTT.

The sample holds one count of this clonotype. V usage is TRBV18 and J usage is TRBJ2-2, with unresolved D. Trimming left V 2 bases short and J 7 bases short, with 5 bases between. The CDR3 totals 12 residues. CDR1 KGHSH and CDR2 LQKENI come from the germline V gene. The CDR3 protein is CASSPTFGELFF. In DNA form, the CDR3 reads TGTGCCAGCTCACCAACGTTCGGGGAGCTGTTTTTT.

The chain joins TRBV12-3 or TRBV12-4 to TRBJ1-6; no clear D. V shed 8 bases and J shed 8 bases, with 13 bases lying between them. The CDR3 sequence is 13 residues long. CDR3 residues: CASLLGGYSPLHF. DNA of the CDR3: TGTGCCAGCCTGTTAGGCGGTTATTCACCCCTCCACTTT.